This T cell receptor (beta chain) was identified in a study of blood T cell repertoires in COVID-19 (TCRdb year 2020). Regarding the research as a whole: Samples covering the acute and convalescent phases of COVID-19 were provided by collaborators in the United States, Italy and Spain. The prospective study material was composed of cDNA or gDNA derived from T cells, B-cell-depleted T cells, or PBMCs. Deeply sampled blood TCRbeta repertoires from subjects exposed to, actively infected with, or recovered from COVID-19 were included in the dataset. The repertoires were made available in a free public database intended to serve as a resource for research on the immune response to SARS-CoV-2. The samples were drawn from the first 160 participants of the ongoing ImmuneRACE study and from 1,254 subjects provided by 6 global collaborators. The sample metadata nearly always contained a de-identified subject ID, COVID-19 status, age in years and sex. Where available, HLA class I and class II types were taken from metadata supplied by the sample provider and were not determined by assay-based typing.

TCRbeta CDR3 regions were amplified from genomic DNA using the immunoSEQ Assay, a bias-controlled multiplex PCR. On the authors' methods: Nucleated cell counts per sample were estimated from amplification of reference gene primers within the assay. To quantify the absolute abundance of each unique TCRbeta CDR3 rearrangement, sequence reads were collapsed and filtered. For each sample, productive Simpson clonality was calculated by taking the square root of Simpson's diversity index across productive rearrangements. TCRdb re-hosts the immuneACCESS table, in-frame sequences only. Its copies lack some clones; in the studies checked, an unresolved V gene accounts for under half of them, and the cause for the rest is not known. That table is the source of V, J and clone size, and D and trimming were worked out from the DNA. This sample holds about 80,000 clones; 75% to 90% were observed only once. The ten largest clones represent more than 10% of the sample.

Findings and caveats that apply to the study as a whole: How much clinical and demographic metadata was included differed by source and by participant, and the metadata was provided uncurated.

There are a few counts of this clone. The specificity of this receptor is unknown. No base quality information exists; no much larger clone differs at one position. Each collaborating institution followed its own protocols to collect whole blood in K2EDTA tubes. For TCRbeta analysis, collaborators shipped samples as frozen whole blood, isolated PBMCs, or DNA extracted from either of those sample types. For CDR1 and CDR2, the germline V gene (reference sequence) lists LGHDT and YNNKEL. Its CDR3 holds 14 amino acids, cysteine through phenylalanine. The kept DNA is CDR3 alone, 42 bases in frame from the first base. The germline V and J ends show losses of 3 bases and 5 bases respectively, and no gene match explains 4 bases of the junction.

The receptor chain draws on TRBV3-1 (or the pseudogene TRBV3-2) and TRBJ2-1; the central 7 bases match TRBD1. The clonotype was recovered from a woman in her thirties or forties with active or convalescent COVID-19. Sequencing was performed on peripheral blood. This receptor has the CDR3 CASSQGQFHNEQFF. The nucleotide sequence is TGTGCCAGCAGCCAGGGACAGTTTCACAATGAGCAGTTCTTC.